This TCR beta chain was captured in a study of cytomegalovirus exposure and HLA in healthy donors. This CDR3 spans 15 amino acids. V shed 5 bases, J shed 2 bases, and the junction held 5 bases outside the gene matches. Germline CDR1 MNHEY, CDR2 SMNVEV (reference sequence). The repertoire was sequenced with immunoSEQ multiplex PCR; TCRdb's copy has only in-frame clones and lacks some. The sample yields roughly 120,000 clones, around 85% seen once. The study, taken as a whole, reports: Subsequent analysis showed first-cohort TCR clusters tending to co-occur in some 120 validation repertoires. According to reports, the classifier identified cytomegalovirus status with high specificity and sensitivity. Investigators reported 150 to 200 TCR beta chains as tied to cytomegalovirus.

The donors were part of the roughly 120-subject validation cohort, which stood apart from the roughly 700-subject first cohort. On this clone: As yet, its antigen is unknown.

The chain recombines TRBV27 with TRBJ1-5; 8 bases are shared with TRBD1. Sequenced: PBMCs. This TCR derives from a woman aged 30 to 39 in good health and CMV-seronegative. CDR3 in amino acids: CASSDRGSGNQPQHF. The CDR3 region has the DNA TGTGCCAGCAGTGACAGGGGAAGTGGCAATCAGCCCCAGCATTTT.